The text below deals with one T cell receptor (beta chain). Its antigen remains unidentified. This CDR3 comprises 15 residues. J gave up 2 bases and V 5 bases, and 6 bases lay outside the gene matches. MiXCR, run by TCRdb on the 5' RACE reads, gives a single entry per CDR3 protein. The sample lists over 600,000 distinct CDR3 sequences, 21% seen once, with roughly 4% in the top ten. This sample was included in a study of identical twins. General study findings and limits: Less excess twin sharing appeared in beta out-of-frame sequences.

These data also featured in a second study, about T cells expressing NK-cell markers. Per that paper: It was sorted CD3+CD56+NKG2C+, CD3+CD56+NKG2C- and CD3+CD56-NKG2C+ T cells that supplied the TCR beta repertoires. Seven HCMV-seropositive donors and one seronegative donor made up the eight sequenced donors. In about six donors, dominant CD3+CD56+NKG2C+ clonotypes ranked among the top 10 CD8+ clonotypes.

V gene TRBV12-3 or TRBV12-4 combines with J gene TRBJ2-1, with TRBD1 matching 7 bases. Sequenced input: PBMCs. This receptor was taken from a woman aged 18-29 years in good health. In DNA, the CDR3 is TGTGCCAGCAGTGCCAGGGGGATCGCCTACAATGAGCAGTTCTTC. Its protein product is CASSARGIAYNEQFF.